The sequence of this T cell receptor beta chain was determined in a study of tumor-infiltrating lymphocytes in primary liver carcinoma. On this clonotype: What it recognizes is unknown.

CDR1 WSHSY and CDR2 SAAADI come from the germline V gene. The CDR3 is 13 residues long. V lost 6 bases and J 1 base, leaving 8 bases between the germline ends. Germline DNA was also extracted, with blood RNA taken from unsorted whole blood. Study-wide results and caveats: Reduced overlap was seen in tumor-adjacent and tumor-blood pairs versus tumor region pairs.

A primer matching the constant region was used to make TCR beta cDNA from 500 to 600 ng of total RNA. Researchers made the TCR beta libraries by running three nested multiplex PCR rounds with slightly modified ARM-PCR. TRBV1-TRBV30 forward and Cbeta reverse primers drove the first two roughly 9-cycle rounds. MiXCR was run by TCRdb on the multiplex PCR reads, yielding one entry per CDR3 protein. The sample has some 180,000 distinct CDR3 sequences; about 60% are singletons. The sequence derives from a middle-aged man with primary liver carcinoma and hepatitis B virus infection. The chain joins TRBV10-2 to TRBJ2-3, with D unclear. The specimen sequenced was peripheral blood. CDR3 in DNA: TGCGCCAGCAGATGGGCGGGCACAGATACGCAGTATTTT. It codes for CASRWAGTDTQYF.